These T cell receptor beta chains were read from a single sample in a study of shared clonotypes between healthy human individuals. Some clones are missing from TCRdb's copy, which holds only in-frame ones; the method was immunoSEQ multiplex PCR. The repertoire holds a few million clones, with 85% to 95% as singletons. The specimen was naive CD4+ T cells sorted from blood. The receptors here all came from a man aged 18-30 years in good health. Each CDR3 is given with its conserved first and last residue. The D gene is left open where the match is weak. Rows may omit the clone size; those that give it use once, few, many or a size class.

D | J | size | V | CDR3 | DNA
. | TRBJ1-1 | . | TRBV28 | CASSLSLGSTEAFF | TGTGCCAGCAGTTTATCTTTGGGTAGCACTGAAGCTTTCTTT
TRBD1 | TRBJ2-3 | . | TRBV19 | CASSQGQPRTDTQYF | TGTGCCAGCAGCCAGGGACAGCCCCGCACAGATACGCAGTATTTT
. | TRBJ1-5 | once | TRBV9 | CASSVGQDPQPQHF | TGTGCCAGCAGCGTTGGGCAGGACCCTCAGCCCCAGCATTTT
. | TRBJ1-5 | . | TRBV27 | CASSLRQNSNQPQHF | TGTGCCAGCAGTTTACGACAAAATAGCAATCAGCCCCAGCATTTT
. | TRBJ2-5 | once | TRBV10-2 | CASEAPGSFTQYF | TGCGCCAGCGAAGCCCCTGGCAGCTTTACCCAGTACTTC
TRBD2 | TRBJ2-5 | . | TRBV7-6 | CASSSLRAGIQETQYF | TGTGCCAGCAGCTCACTAAGAGCGGGGATACAAGAGACCCAGTACTTC
. | TRBJ1-3 | . | TRBV6-5 | CASSYGTDSGNTIYF | TGTGCCAGCAGTTACGGGACGGACTCTGGAAACACCATATATTTT
. | TRBJ2-5 | . | TRBV5-1 | CASSLEQGPQGTQYF | TGCGCCAGCAGCTTGGAACAGGGCCCACAGGGGACCCAGTACTTC
. | TRBJ1-4 | . | TRBV10-2 | CASNLGLGTEKLFF | TGCGCCAGCAACCTCGGCCTCGGGACTGAAAAACTGTTTTTT
TRBD1 | TRBJ1-6 | . | TRBV19 | CASSMPGTGADNSPLHF | TGTGCCAGTAGTATGCCGGGGACAGGCGCGGATAATTCACCCCTCCACTTT
. | TRBJ1-1 | . | TRBV5-6 | CASSPSSIRGATEAFF | TGTGCCAGCAGCCCATCCTCGATACGAGGTGCCACTGAAGCTTTCTTT
. | TRBJ1-2 | . | TRBV18 | CASSPSRANGYTF | TGTGCCAGCTCACCCTCCAGGGCGAATGGCTACACCTTC
. | TRBJ1-1 | . | TRBV29-1 | CSSEQVPLYTEAFF | TGCAGCTCAGAGCAGGTTCCCCTTTACACTGAAGCTTTCTTT
. | TRBJ1-4 | . | TRBV5-1 | CASSLVAAQNEKLFF | TGCGCCAGCAGCTTGGTGGCGGCTCAGAATGAAAAACTGTTTTTT
. | TRBJ2-2 | . | TRBV19 | CASRDPAGTGELFF | TGTGCCAGTAGAGACCCCGCGGGCACCGGGGAGCTGTTTTTT
. | TRBJ1-2 | . | TRBV7-2 | CASSLVTYGYTF | TGTGCCAGCAGCTTAGTAACCTATGGCTACACCTTC
. | TRBJ2-2 | . | TRBV7-9 | CASSLVRNTGELFF | TGTGCCAGCAGCTTAGTGCGGAACACCGGGGAGCTGTTTTTT
. | TRBJ2-7 | . | TRBV11-2 | CASSSQGDEQYF | TGTGCCAGCAGCTCTCAGGGTGACGAGCAGTACTTC
TRBD2 | TRBJ2-7 | . | TRBV19 | CASSTRTSGSYEQYF | TGTGCCAGTAGTACTCGGACTAGCGGCTCCTACGAGCAGTACTTC
. | TRBJ2-1 | . | TRBV2 | CASRNGPYDEQFF | TGTGCCAGCAGAAATGGCCCGTACGATGAGCAGTTCTTC
. | TRBJ1-6 | . | TRBV28 | CASSSNNSPLHF | TGTGCCAGCAGTTCTAATAATTCACCCCTCCACTTT
. | TRBJ1-1 | . | TRBV6-1 | CASSGQEQINTEAFF | TGTGCCAGCAGTGGACAGGAACAAATTAACACTGAAGCTTTCTTT
. | TRBJ1-4 | . | TRBV12-5 | CASGLVAYRVGFIEKLFF | TGTGCTAGTGGTTTGGTGGCTTACAGGGTAGGTTTTATTGAAAAACTGTTTTTT
. | TRBJ1-2 | . | TRBV2 | CASSLGAGYGYTF | TGTGCCAGCAGCTTGGGCGCGGGCTATGGCTACACCTTC
. | TRBJ1-1 | . | TRBV6-5 | CASSYSSQGNTEAFF | TGTGCCAGCAGTTACTCATCACAGGGGAACACTGAAGCTTTCTTT
TRBD1 | TRBJ2-5 | . | TRBV2 | CASSSDRAEETQYF | TGTGCCAGCAGTTCCGACAGGGCTGAAGAGACCCAGTACTTC
. | TRBJ1-2 | . | TRBV5-5 | CASSLLSTYGYTF | TGTGCCAGCAGCTTGTTGTCTACATATGGCTACACCTTC
TRBD1 | TRBJ1-5 | . | TRBV7-8 | CASSWGQGLNQPQHF | TGTGCCAGCAGTTGGGGACAGGGACTAAATCAGCCCCAGCATTTT
TRBD2 | TRBJ2-1 | . | TRBV9 | CASSMRGSYNEQFF | TGTGCCAGCAGCATGCGGGGGAGCTACAATGAGCAGTTCTTC
TRBD1 | TRBJ2-3 | . | TRBV5-1 | CASSLGYLGQEPDTQYF | TGCGCCAGCAGCTTGGGGTACTTGGGACAGGAGCCAGATACGCAGTATTTT
. | TRBJ2-1 | . | TRBV10-3 | CAISVSENEQFF | TGTGCCATCAGTGTTAGCGAGAATGAGCAGTTCTTC
. | TRBJ2-1 | . | TRBV6-6 | CASSYEEGYEQFF | TGTGCCAGCAGTTACGAGGAGGGATATGAGCAGTTCTTC
TRBD2 | TRBJ2-1 | . | TRBV10-3 | CAISDLAGEGNEQFF | TGTGCCATCAGTGATCTAGCGGGAGAGGGGAATGAGCAGTTCTTC
. | TRBJ1-1 | . | TRBV5-6 | CASSRRGTNTEAFF | TGTGCCAGCAGTAGAAGGGGAACGAACACTGAAGCTTTCTTT
. | TRBJ1-6 | . | TRBV6-4 | CASKSDGHNSPLHF | TGTGCCAGCAAGTCGGACGGGCATAATTCACCCCTCCACTTT
. | TRBJ2-1 | . | TRBV15 | CATSTPYSYNEQFF | TGTGCCACCAGCACACCCTACTCCTACAATGAGCAGTTCTTC
. | TRBJ2-1 | . | TRBV6-4 | CASSEVSLARNEQFF | TGTGCCAGCAGTGAAGTGAGTCTAGCGAGAAATGAGCAGTTCTTC
TRBD1 | TRBJ2-7 | . | TRBV6-5 | CASKPGQASYEQYF | TGTGCCAGCAAACCGGGACAGGCCTCCTACGAGCAGTACTTC
. | TRBJ2-1 | once | TRBV30 | CAWSVQVRDEQFF | TGTGCCTGGAGTGTACAAGTTCGGGATGAGCAGTTCTTC
. | TRBJ2-7 | . | TRBV5-5 | CASSLKGYEQYF | TGTGCCAGCAGCTTGAAGGGTTACGAGCAGTACTTC
TRBD1 | TRBJ1-4 | few | TRBV28 | CASSTGTGRGKLFF | TGTGCCAGCAGTACCGGGACAGGCCGGGGAAAACTGTTTTTT
TRBD1 | TRBJ1-5 | . | TRBV6-1 | CASGLSQGAQPQHF | TGTGCCAGCGGACTCTCCCAGGGGGCTCAGCCCCAGCATTTT
TRBD1 | TRBJ1-2 | . | TRBV6-5 | CASKMDRVYGYTF | TGTGCCAGCAAGATGGACAGGGTCTATGGCTACACCTTC
. | TRBJ2-1 | . | TRBV2 | CASSDRMQGTSYNEQFF | TGTGCCAGCAGTGATCGCATGCAGGGTACTTCCTACAATGAGCAGTTCTTC
. | TRBJ2-2 | . | TRBV30 | CAWGGGSGELFF | TGTGCCTGGGGCGGAGGAAGCGGGGAGCTGTTTTTT
TRBD1 | TRBJ2-5 | . | TRBV18 | CASSPLTGGRETQYF | TGTGCCAGCTCGCCTCTTACAGGGGGAAGAGAGACCCAGTACTTC
TRBD2 | TRBJ2-1 | . | TRBV2 | CASRLLTSGSHNEQFF | TGTGCCAGCAGACTACTGACTAGCGGGAGCCACAATGAGCAGTTCTTC
TRBD1 | TRBJ2-3 | . | TRBV7-9 | CASSPGTVSDTQYF | TGTGCCAGCAGCCCCGGGACAGTATCAGATACGCAGTATTTT
. | TRBJ2-1 | . | TRBV30 | CAWNSDNEQFF | TGTGCCTGGAATAGCGACAATGAGCAGTTCTTC
. | TRBJ1-4 | . | TRBV18 | CASSLSSRDEKLFF | TGTGCCAGCTCTCTCAGTTCCCGGGATGAAAAACTGTTTTTT
. | TRBJ2-2 | once | TRBV15 | CATSRDQRGGSTGELFF | TGTGCCACCAGCAGAGATCAAAGGGGGGGCTCCACCGGGGAGCTGTTTTTT
TRBD1 | TRBJ2-2 | . | TRBV7-2 | CASSIGQDTGELFF | TGTGCCAGCAGCATCGGACAGGACACCGGGGAGCTGTTTTTT
. | TRBJ1-1 | . | TRBV10-3 | CAIGPDPNTEAFF | TGTGCCATCGGCCCGGACCCGAACACTGAAGCTTTCTTT
. | TRBJ2-1 | . | TRBV5-6 | CASLKTVSYNEQFF | TGTGCCAGCTTAAAGACAGTTTCCTACAATGAGCAGTTCTTC
TRBD2 | TRBJ2-3 | . | TRBV4-2 | CASSQEASGGTWTDTQYF | TGTGCCAGCAGCCAAGAGGCTAGCGGGGGTACTTGGACAGATACGCAGTATTTT
TRBD2 | TRBJ2-7 | . | TRBV5-1 | CASSLIAGTSGEQYF | TGCGCCAGCAGCTTGATAGCGGGGACCTCGGGGGAGCAGTACTTC
TRBD2 | TRBJ2-1 | . | TRBV5-1 | CASRNGLAGNNEQFF | TGCGCCAGCAGAAACGGACTAGCGGGCAACAATGAGCAGTTCTTC
. | TRBJ2-1 | . | TRBV6-1 | CASSEALQGSYNEQFF | TGTGCCAGCAGTGAAGCGTTACAGGGATCCTACAATGAGCAGTTCTTC
TRBD1 | TRBJ2-7 | . | TRBV5-1 | CASSRDRYYEQYF | TGCGCCAGCAGCCGGGACAGATACTACGAGCAGTACTTC